This T cell receptor (beta chain) stems from a study of Tregs in tolerant kidney transplant recipients. The study's findings and limits: Tregs expanded with activated donor B cells seemed most donor-specific. This study did not directly address biological reproducibility. Findings come from small patient numbers and require larger validation.

The repertoire was sequenced with immunoSEQ multiplex PCR; TCRdb's copy has only in-frame clones and lacks some. In the table there are 95,000 to 120,000 clones, around 89% of which are singletons. Unstimulated Tregs (CD4+CD25+CD127-) and CD4+CD25- non-Tregs were sorted from PBMCs. Notes on this clone: Its target is not known.

The V and J ends lost 3 bases and 6 bases respectively, with 6 bases between them. CDR3 length: 11 residues. From germline, CDR1 is DFQATT and CDR2 SNEGSKA (reference sequence). The sequence was collected from a human donor who received a combined kidney and bone marrow transplant. V and J are TRBV20-1 and TRBJ2-1, with D uncertain. This specimen was CD4+ T cells from blood, taken before the transplant. CDR3 coding DNA: TGCAGTGCTAGTAGCAGCAATGAGCAGTTCTTC. It encodes CSASSSNEQFF.